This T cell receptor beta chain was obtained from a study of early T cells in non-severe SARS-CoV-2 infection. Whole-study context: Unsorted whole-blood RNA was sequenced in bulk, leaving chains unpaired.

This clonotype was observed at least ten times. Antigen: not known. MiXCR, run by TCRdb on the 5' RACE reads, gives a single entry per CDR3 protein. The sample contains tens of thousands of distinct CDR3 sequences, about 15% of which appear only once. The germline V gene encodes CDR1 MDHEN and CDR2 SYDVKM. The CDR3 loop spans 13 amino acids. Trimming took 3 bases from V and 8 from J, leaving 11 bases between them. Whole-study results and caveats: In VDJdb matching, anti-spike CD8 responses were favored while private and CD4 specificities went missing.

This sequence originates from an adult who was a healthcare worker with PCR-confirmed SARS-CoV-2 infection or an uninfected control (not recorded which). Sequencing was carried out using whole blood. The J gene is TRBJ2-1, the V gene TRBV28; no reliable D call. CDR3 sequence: CASSFKGYDEQFF. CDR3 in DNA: TGTGCCAGCAGTTTTAAGGGTTACGATGAGCAGTTCTTC.